What follows is one TCR beta chain and its context. This specimen belongs to a study of blood T cell repertoires in COVID-19. Measured with immunoSEQ multiplex PCR; TCRdb has only the in-frame clones, and not every one. This sample has roughly 260,000 clones, with around 90% found just once. Germline CDR1 LNHNV, CDR2 YYDKDF (reference sequence). Trimming shortened V by 0 bases and J by 7 bases, and 4 bases separated the two germline ends. CDR3 size: 12 residues. Sequenced: peripheral blood. The clonotype comes from a man in his fifties or sixties who had recovered from COVID-19. The gene calls are TRBV15 and TRBJ1-5; D unresolved. This chain's CDR3 is CATSRDSQPQHF. DNA for the CDR3: TGTGCCACCAGCAGAGATAGCCAGCCCCAGCATTTT.